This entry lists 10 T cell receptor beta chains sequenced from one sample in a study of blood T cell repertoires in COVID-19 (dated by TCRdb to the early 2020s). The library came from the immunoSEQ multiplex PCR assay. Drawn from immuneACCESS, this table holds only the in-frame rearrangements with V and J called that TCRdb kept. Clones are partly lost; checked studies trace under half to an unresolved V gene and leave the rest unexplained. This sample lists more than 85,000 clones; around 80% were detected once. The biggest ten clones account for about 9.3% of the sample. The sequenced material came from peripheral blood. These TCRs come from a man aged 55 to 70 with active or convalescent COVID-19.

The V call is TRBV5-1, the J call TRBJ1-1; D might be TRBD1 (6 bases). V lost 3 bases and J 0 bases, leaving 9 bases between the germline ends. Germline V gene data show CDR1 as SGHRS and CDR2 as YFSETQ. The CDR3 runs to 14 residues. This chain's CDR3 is CASSSQGMNTEAFF. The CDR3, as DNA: TGCGCCAGCAGCTCACAGGGAATGAACACTGAAGCTTTCTTT.

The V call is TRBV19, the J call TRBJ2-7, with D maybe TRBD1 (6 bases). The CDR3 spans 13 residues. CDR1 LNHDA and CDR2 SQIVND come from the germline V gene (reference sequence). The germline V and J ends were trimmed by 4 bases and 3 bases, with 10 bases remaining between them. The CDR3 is CASSRDTHYEQYF. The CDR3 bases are TGTGCCAGTAGTAGGGACACCCACTACGAGCAGTACTTC.

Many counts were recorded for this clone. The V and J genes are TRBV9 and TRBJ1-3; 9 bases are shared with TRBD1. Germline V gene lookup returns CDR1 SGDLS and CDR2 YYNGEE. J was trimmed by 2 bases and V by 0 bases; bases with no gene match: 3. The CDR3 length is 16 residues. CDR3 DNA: TGTGCCAGCAGCGTAGACACAGGGGGCACTGGAAACACCATATATTTT. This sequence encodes CASSVDTGGTGNTIYF.

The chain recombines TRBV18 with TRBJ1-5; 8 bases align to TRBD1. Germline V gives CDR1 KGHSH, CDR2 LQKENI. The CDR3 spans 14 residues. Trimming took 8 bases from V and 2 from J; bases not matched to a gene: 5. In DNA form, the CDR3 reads TGTGCCAGCGGAGGGGGACAGGGCAATCAGCCCCAGCATTTT. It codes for CASGGGQGNQPQHF.

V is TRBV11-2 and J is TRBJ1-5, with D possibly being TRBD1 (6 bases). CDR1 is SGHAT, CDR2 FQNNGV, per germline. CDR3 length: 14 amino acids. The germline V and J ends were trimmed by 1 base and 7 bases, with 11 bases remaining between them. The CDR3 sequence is CASSLGRGGQPQHF. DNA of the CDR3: TGTGCCAGCAGCTTAGGCAGGGGTGGACAGCCCCAGCATTTT.

The chain's CDR3 is CASSLEVTGRGYTF. The CDR3 DNA follows: TGTGCCAGCAGCTTAGAGGTGACAGGCCGTGGCTACACCTTC. The chain links TRBV7-2 to TRBJ1-2, with a tentative D call TRBD1 (6 bases). V was pared by 1 base and J by 7 bases, with 13 bases between. CDR1 is SGHTA and CDR2 is FQGNSA in the germline V gene. The CDR3 is 14 residues long.

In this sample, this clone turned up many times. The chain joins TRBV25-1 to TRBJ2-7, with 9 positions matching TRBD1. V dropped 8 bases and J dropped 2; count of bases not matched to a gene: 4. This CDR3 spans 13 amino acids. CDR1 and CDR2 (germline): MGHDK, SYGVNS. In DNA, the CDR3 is TGTGCCAGCGGGGGACAGGGACCCTACGAGCAGTACTTC. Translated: CASGGQGPYEQYF.

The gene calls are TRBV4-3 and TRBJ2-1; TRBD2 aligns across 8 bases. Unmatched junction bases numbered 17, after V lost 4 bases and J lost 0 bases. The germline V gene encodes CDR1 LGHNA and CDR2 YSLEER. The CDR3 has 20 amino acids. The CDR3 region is CASSLTAGVAQPSSYNEQFF. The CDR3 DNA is TGCGCCAGCAGCCTAACAGCGGGAGTCGCTCAACCGAGCTCCTACAATGAGCAGTTCTTC.

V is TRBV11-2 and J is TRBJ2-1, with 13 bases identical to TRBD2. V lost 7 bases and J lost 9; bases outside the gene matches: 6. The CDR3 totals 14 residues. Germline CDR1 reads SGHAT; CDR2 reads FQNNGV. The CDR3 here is CASIPGTSGAEQFF. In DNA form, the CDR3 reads TGTGCCAGCATCCCAGGGACTAGCGGGGCTGAGCAGTTCTTC.

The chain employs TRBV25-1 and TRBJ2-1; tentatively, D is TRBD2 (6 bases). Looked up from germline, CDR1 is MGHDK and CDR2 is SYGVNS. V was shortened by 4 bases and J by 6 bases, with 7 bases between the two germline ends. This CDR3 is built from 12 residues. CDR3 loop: CASSGDFNEQFF. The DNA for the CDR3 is TGTGCCAGCAGTGGGGACTTCAATGAGCAGTTCTTC.